Following are 32 T cell receptor beta chains from one sample sequenced in a study of shared clonotypes between healthy human individuals. Terminally differentiated effector memory CD45RA+ cells were excluded by CCR7 positive selection of CD45RO-negative cells. Assay used: immunoSEQ multiplex PCR; TCRdb lists only in-frame clones, some missing. The sample carries about 580,000 clones, roughly 98% recorded once. Source material: naive CD8+ T cells sorted from blood. These receptors originate from a man in his thirties or forties in good health.

The gene calls are TRBV7-9 and TRBJ2-2, with D unresolved. This CDR3 has 15 residues. Germline V gives CDR1 SEHNR, CDR2 FQNEAQ (reference sequence). V was clipped by 6 bases and J by 0 bases, with 11 bases between them. CDR3 in amino acids: CASSDTLPNTGELFF. DNA of the CDR3: TGTGCCAGCAGTGATACCCTACCGAACACCGGGGAGCTGTTTTTT. Based on the CDR3 plus reference TRBV7-9 and TRBJ2-2, the full variable domain is DTGVSQNPRHKITKRGQNVTFRCDPISEHNRLYWYRQTLGQGPEFLTYFQNEAQLEKSRLLSDRFSAERPKGSFSTLEIQRTEQGDSAMYLCASSDTLPNTGELFFGEGSRLTVL.

The genes are TRBV7-9 and TRBJ2-3; 8 nucleotides align to TRBD2. From germline, CDR1 is SEHNR and CDR2 FQNEAQ (reference sequence). V shed 10 bases and J 0 bases; nucleotides not matched to a gene: 6. This CDR3 has 14 residues. The CDR3 DNA is TGTGCCACACTAGCGGTCCCTAGCACAGATACGCAGTATTTT. Translated, it gives CATLAVPSTDTQYF.

V and J are TRBV7-9 and TRBJ2-2; D ambiguous. The CDR3 consists of 13 residues. V shed 3 bases and J shed 3 bases, with 5 bases lying between them. CDR1 is SEHNR, CDR2 FQNEAQ, per germline (reference sequence). The CDR3 loop is CASSLWYTGELFF. The CDR3 DNA is TGTGCCAGCAGCTTGTGGTACACCGGGGAGCTGTTTTTT.

This sequence joins TRBV7-9 and TRBJ1-2; D possibly corresponds to TRBD1 (5 bases). The CDR3 totals 11 residues. Trimming took off 6 bases at V and 10 bases at J, with 12 bases between the two ends. The germline V gene encodes CDR1 SEHNR and CDR2 FQNEAQ (reference sequence). The DNA of the CDR3 is TGTGCCAGCAGTTTCAGGGATTTCTACACCTTC. This sequence encodes CASSFRDFYTF.

The chain is built from TRBV27 and TRBJ2-3; D is uncertain. Trimming removed 5 bases from V and 2 bases from J, with 8 bases in between. CDR1 MNHEY and CDR2 SMNVEV come from the germline V gene (reference sequence). This CDR3 is built from 13 residues. The CDR3 DNA is TGTGCCAGCAGTCGGTTCCCCACAGATACGCAGTATTTT. Translation: CASSRFPTDTQYF.

V usage is TRBV25-1 and J usage is TRBJ2-2; the match to TRBD2 covers 9 bases. The germline CDR1 and CDR2 sequences are MGHDK and SYGVNS. The CDR3 length is 16 residues. J gave up 6 bases and V 2 bases, and 7 bases lay outside the gene matches. In DNA form, the CDR3 reads TGTGCCAGCAGTGAAATAGGGCTAGCGGGACCCGGGGAGCTGTTTTTT. Translation gives CASSEIGLAGPGELFF.

The chain combines TRBV10-1 with TRBJ2-7; 8 nucleotides agree with TRBD2. V shed 0 bases and J 0 bases; nucleotides not matched to a gene: 1. Germline loops: CDR1 WNHNN, CDR2 SYGVQD (reference sequence). This CDR3 contains 15 residues. Here the CDR3 reads CASSESGTSSYEQYF. The CDR3 region has the DNA TGCGCCAGCAGTGAGTCGGGGACTAGCTCCTACGAGCAGTACTTC.

Here the CDR3 DNA reads TGTGCCACCAGCCCGATAGACAGGGAAAAACTGTTTTTT. Amino acid sequence: CATSPIDREKLFF. V gene TRBV15 combines with J gene TRBJ1-4; a possible D gene is TRBD1 (6 bases). The CDR3 extends over 13 amino acids. Trimming removed 5 bases from V and 8 bases from J, with 12 bases in between. The germline V gene encodes CDR1 LNHNV and CDR2 YYDKDF (reference sequence). Variable domain in full (rest from reference TRBV15 and TRBJ1-4): DAMVIQNPRYQVTQFGKPVTLSCSQTLNHNVMYWYQQKSSQAPKLLFHYYDKDFNNEADTPDNFQSRRPNTSFCFLDIRSPGLGDTAMYLCATSPIDREKLFFGSGTQLSVL.

This sequence joins TRBV7-9 and TRBJ1-1, with D tentatively TRBD1 (5 bases). V was shortened by 6 bases and J by 3 bases, with 11 bases between the two germline ends. The CDR3 consists of 13 residues. The germline gives CDR1 SEHNR, CDR2 FQNEAQ (reference sequence). The CDR3 loop is CASRTGTDTEAFF. CDR3 nucleotides: TGTGCCAGCAGAACCGGGACGGACACTGAAGCTTTCTTT.

The J gene is TRBJ1-4, the V gene TRBV7-2, with a tentative D call TRBD1 (5 bases). V was trimmed by 4 bases and J by 8 bases, leaving 14 bases between them. This CDR3 region has 14 residues. Germline CDR1 is SGHTA and CDR2 is FQGNSA. Here the CDR3 reads CASSYGTAGEKLFF. The CDR3 nucleotides are TGTGCCAGCAGCTACGGGACGGCCGGGGAAAAACTGTTTTTT.

This clone has a single count. The chain is built from TRBV2 and TRBJ2-3; 7 bases align to TRBD2. V trimming: 8 bases; J trimming: 5 bases; junction bases outside the gene matches: 10. Germline V gene sequence: CDR1 SNHLY, CDR2 FYNNEI. This CDR3 is 14 amino acids long. The DNA of the CDR3 is TGTGCCAGCCCCCGGAGGGCGGGAGAAGATACGCAGTATTTT. Its translation: CASPRRAGEDTQYF. Complete variable domain (other parts from reference TRBV2 and TRBJ2-3): EPEVTQTPSHQVTQMGQEVILRCVPISNHLYFYWYRQILGQKVEFLVSFYNNEISEKSEIFDDQFSVERPDGSNFTLKIRSTKLEDSAMYFCASPRRAGEDTQYFGPGTRLTVL.

The chain employs TRBV29-1 and TRBJ2-1, with 13 nucleotides matching TRBD2. CDR3 length: 20 amino acids. The J segment lost 0 bases and the V segment lost 3 bases, leaving 14 bases of the junction unmatched. Germline V gene lookup returns CDR1 SQVTM and CDR2 ANQGSEA. The CDR3, as DNA: TGCAGCGTTGACCCAGTATCAACTAGCGGGAGGGCGAGCTCCTACAATGAGCAGTTCTTC. It yields the protein CSVDPVSTSGRASSYNEQFF.

With regard to this clone: Additional DNA sequences in this sample encode the identical CDR3. V usage is TRBV4-1 and J usage is TRBJ2-7; 8 nucleotides agree with TRBD2. CDR3 length: 14 residues. Germline trimming cut 2 bases from V and 2 bases from J; bases unmatched to any gene: 2. Germline V gives CDR1 MGHRA, CDR2 YSYEKL. The CDR3 nucleotides read TGCGCCAGCAGCCAATTAGCGGGGACCTACGAGCAGTACTTC. It codes for CASSQLAGTYEQYF.

This chain links TRBV2 with TRBJ1-1; 7 bases map to TRBD1. J lost 1 base, V lost 9 bases, and 5 bases had no gene match. Germline V gene data show CDR1 as SNHLY and CDR2 as FYNNEI. The CDR3 is made up of 13 amino acids. The CDR3 DNA reads TGTGCCAGAGTGGGACAGAAGAACACTGAAGCTTTCTTT. Amino acids: CARVGQKNTEAFF.

The gene calls are TRBV7-9 and TRBJ2-7; 8 bases match TRBD2. The V and J ends lost 6 bases and 6 bases, in that order; junction bases with no gene match: 7. Per the germline V gene, CDR1 is SEHNR and CDR2 is FQNEAQ (reference sequence). The CDR3 is 13 amino acids. Here the CDR3 DNA reads TGTGCCAGCAGTTTTGGGCGGGGGGTCGAGCAGTACTTC. Translating gives CASSFGRGVEQYF.

The chain has TRBV15 and TRBJ2-2; D is unclear. CDR1 and CDR2 from the germline V gene are LNHNV and YYDKDF (reference sequence). Trimming stripped 1 base from V and 0 bases from J, with 6 bases between. The CDR3 extends over 15 amino acids. The CDR3 sequence is CATSRGDTNTGELFF. CDR3 coding DNA: TGTGCCACCAGCAGAGGGGATACGAACACCGGGGAGCTGTTTTTT.

The CDR3 DNA is TGTGCCATCTCTACCCACTACGAGCAGTACTTC. Protein product: CAISTHYEQYF. V gene TRBV10-3 combines with J gene TRBJ2-7, with D hard to call. This CDR3 is built from 11 residues. The V end was cut by 8 bases, the J end by 3 bases, with 8 bases between. Looked up from germline, CDR1 is ENHRY and CDR2 is SYGVKD.

This clone was picked up one time. This sequence joins TRBV2 and TRBJ2-1; TRBD1 matches at 8 bases. Germline CDR1 and CDR2: SNHLY and FYNNEI. V lost 9 bases to trimming and J lost 1 base; unmatched junction nucleotides: 5. CDR3 length: 14 residues. The CDR3 protein is CASKDRDSYNEQFF. The CDR3 DNA follows: TGTGCCAGTAAGGACAGGGATTCCTACAATGAGCAGTTCTTC.

The rearrangement uses TRBV5-4 and TRBJ2-7; weak D call: TRBD1 (5 bases). CDR1 and CDR2 (germline): SGHNT, YYREEE (reference sequence). V was trimmed by 0 bases and J by 6 bases, leaving 13 bases between them. The CDR3 is 14 residues long. The CDR3 spells CASSLADSAAEQYF. The CDR3 coding sequence is TGTGCCAGCAGCTTGGCCGACAGCGCCGCCGAGCAGTACTTC. Full variable domain (rest looked up from reference TRBV5-4 and TRBJ2-7): ETGVTQSPTHLIKTRGQQVTLRCSSQSGHNTVSWYQQALGQGPQFIFQYYREEENGRGNFPPRFSGLQFPNYSSELNVNALELDDSALYLCASSLADSAAEQYFGPGTRLTVT.

The chain links TRBV19 to TRBJ2-1, with D uncertain. V lost 7 bases and J lost 2, with 12 bases in between. Germline-derived CDR1 and CDR2 are LNHDA and SQIVND (reference sequence). This CDR3 has 14 residues. CDR3 bases: TGTGCCAGTATGGAGAGACGTGCCTACAATGAGCAGTTCTTC. Translated, it gives CASMERRAYNEQFF. Full variable domain (remainder filled in from reference TRBV19 and TRBJ2-1): DGGITQSPKYLFRKEGQNVTLSCEQNLNHDAMYWYRQDPGQGLRLIYYSQIVNDFQKGDIAEGYSVSREKKESFPLTVTSAQKNPTAFYLCASMERRAYNEQFFGPGTRLTVL.

The V gene is TRBV7-8, the J gene TRBJ2-1; the D is unclear. Deletions cut 3 bases from V and 4 bases from J, with 10 bases between. Germline assignment: CDR1 SGHVS and CDR2 FQNEAQ. The CDR3 extends over 14 amino acids. Written as DNA, the CDR3 is TGTGCCAGCAGCTTTTCAGGACCGTACAATGAGCAGTTCTTC. Protein product: CASSFSGPYNEQFF.

The chain uses TRBV7-3 and TRBJ2-5, with TRBD1 identical over 8 bases. The CDR3 contains 15 residues. V dropped 1 base and J dropped 5; count of bases not matched to a gene: 6. CDR1 SGHTA and CDR2 FQGTGA come from the germline V gene. As DNA, the CDR3 is TGTGCCAGCAGCTTAAGACAGGGGCCAGGGGAGACCCAGTACTTC. Translating it yields CASSLRQGPGETQYF.

This clone was counted once. This chain uses TRBV9 with TRBJ1-2; D might be TRBD1 (5 bases). V was clipped by 4 bases and J by 7 bases, with 23 bases between them. CDR1 SGDLS and CDR2 YYNGEE come from the germline V gene. The CDR3 totals 16 residues. CDR3 in DNA: TGTGCCAGCAGCCCCCCCTTGGGAGGACACCATTTTGGCTACACCTTC. Its translation is CASSPPLGGHHFGYTF.

V usage is TRBV19 and J usage is TRBJ2-2; TRBD2 matches 9 bases. V shed 8 bases, J shed 3 bases, and the junction held 7 bases outside the gene matches. Germline CDR1 LNHDA, CDR2 SQIVND (reference sequence). This CDR3 is 15 amino acids long. The chain's CDR3 is CASSVLAGYTGELFF. CDR3 DNA: TGTGCCAGTTCCGTGCTAGCGGGATACACCGGGGAGCTGTTTTTT. Looking up the rest from reference TRBV19 and TRBJ2-2 gives the full variable domain: DGGITQSPKYLFRKEGQNVTLSCEQNLNHDAMYWYRQDPGQGLRLIYYSQIVNDFQKGDIAEGYSVSREKKESFPLTVTSAQKNPTAFYLCASSVLAGYTGELFFGEGSRLTVL.

V is TRBV27 and J is TRBJ2-1, with a tentative D call TRBD2 (6 bases). The CDR3 is 17 residues long. CDR1 is MNHEY, CDR2 SMNVEV, per germline (reference sequence). Trimming removed 8 bases from V and 1 base from J, with 21 bases in between. Written as DNA, the CDR3 is TGTGCCAGCCGGGGGACTCAAGCTTCCCCGTCCTACAATGAGCAGTTCTTC. The encoded protein is CASRGTQASPSYNEQFF.

The V call is TRBV6-1, the J call TRBJ1-4, with D possibly matching TRBD1 (5 bases). This CDR3 contains 15 residues. Trimming stripped 6 bases from V and 6 bases from J, with 17 bases between. The germline CDR1 and CDR2 sequences are MNHNS and SASEGT. In DNA, the CDR3 is TGTGCCAGCAGACCCTGGGGGGGAATCGATGAAAAACTGTTTTTT. It is translated as CASRPWGGIDEKLFF.

The gene calls are TRBV13 and TRBJ1-2, with 10 bases matching TRBD1. V lost 5 bases and J lost 8; bases outside the gene matches: 14. This CDR3 spans 16 amino acids. Germline V gene data show CDR1 as PRHDT and CDR2 as FYEKMQ (reference sequence). The CDR3 sequence: CASSPWGTGDLEGYTF. CDR3 coding DNA: TGTGCCAGCAGCCCATGGGGGACAGGGGATCTCGAAGGCTACACCTTC.

The V and J genes are TRBV5-6 and TRBJ2-7; 9 positions agree with TRBD2. J gave up 7 bases and V 0 bases, and 8 bases lay outside the gene matches. The germline gives CDR1 SGHDT, CDR2 YYEEEE. The length of the CDR3 is 15 residues. The DNA of the CDR3 is TGTGCCAGCAGCTTGGTGGCGGGAGGGCCGCAAGAGCAGTACTTC. This sequence encodes CASSLVAGGPQEQYF.

This chain joins TRBV6-1 and TRBJ2-7; D remains unclear. Germline values: CDR1 MNHNS, CDR2 SASEGT. Trimming stripped 8 bases from V and 2 bases from J, with 13 bases between. The CDR3 consists of 13 residues. The CDR3 DNA sequence: TGTGCCAGCCTGATGACGGAAACCTACGAGCAGTACTTC. Its protein is CASLMTETYEQYF.

This rearrangement joins TRBV4-1 to TRBJ2-5; 11 bases map to TRBD2. Germline-derived CDR1 and CDR2 are MGHRA and YSYEKL. This CDR3 contains 17 residues. Trimming at V came to 1 base and at J to 4 bases, leaving 8 bases not matched to a gene. The CDR3 sequence is CASSQGLAGGLVETQYF. The CDR3 DNA reads TGCGCCAGCAGCCAAGGGCTAGCGGGAGGTTTAGTAGAGACCCAGTACTTC.

The chain combines TRBV4-1 with TRBJ1-4; 7 bases match TRBD1. The CDR3 has 18 amino acids. Per the germline V gene, CDR1 is MGHRA and CDR2 is YSYEKL. The junction had 11 bases not matched to a gene; V was cut back by 4 bases and J by 0 bases. The CDR3 here is CASSPPPGQRATNEKLFF. For the CDR3, the DNA is TGCGCCAGCAGCCCACCACCGGGACAGCGTGCAACTAATGAAAAACTGTTTTTT.

This chain uses TRBV9 with TRBJ1-1, with D maybe TRBD1 (5 bases). Germline CDR1 is SGDLS and CDR2 is YYNGEE. This CDR3 spans 17 amino acids. Trimming removed 7 bases from V and 3 bases from J, with 25 bases in between. The CDR3 here is CASGPLSQVRADTEAFF. The CDR3 nucleotides read TGTGCCAGCGGGCCTCTCTCACAGGTGCGAGCCGACACTGAAGCTTTCTTT. Full variable domain (outside the CDR3, taken from reference TRBV9 and TRBJ1-1): DSGVTQTPKHLITATGQRVTLRCSPRSGDLSVYWYQQSLDQGLQFLIQYYNGEERAKGNILERFSAQQFPDLHSELNLSSLELGDSALYFCASGPLSQVRADTEAFFGQGTRLTVV.